Listed here are 3 T cell receptor beta chains from one sample, sequenced in a study of shared clonotypes between healthy human individuals. Sequencing used immunoSEQ multiplex PCR; TCRdb keeps in-frame clones, though not all of them. Of 450,000 to 500,000 clones detected, around 80% appear once; the ten largest clones hold about an eighth. The source material was PBMCs. These TCRs come from a woman aged 40 to 49 in good health. Some clones in this sample may be carry-over from other donors' samples.

For this clone: A junction end diverges from the germline sequence, so it may reflect a read error. The sample contains more than one DNA sequence encoding this CDR3. The chain combines TRBV25-1 with TRBJ1-5, with no clear D. Per germline, CDR1 MGHDK and CDR2 SYGVNS. This CDR3 has 14 residues. The DNA for the CDR3 is TGCGCCAGCAGTGCTAATTATAGCAATCAGCCCCAGCATTTT. Translating it yields CASSANYSNQPQHF.

The chain joins TRBV29-1 to TRBJ1-2; D not resolved. The CDR3 totals 11 residues. Germline V gene data show CDR1 as SQVTM and CDR2 as ANQGSEA. V lost 2 bases, J lost 7 bases, and 8 bases lay in between. The CDR3 loop is CSVESTGGYTF. Here the CDR3 DNA reads TGCAGCGTTGAATCAACGGGTGGCTACACCTTC.

The CDR3 sequence: CASSQDGQETQYF. CDR3 DNA sequence: TGCGCCAGCAGCCAAGATGGTCAAGAGACCCAGTACTTC. The chain couples TRBV4-3 to TRBJ2-5; D gene uncertain. There are 13 residues in the CDR3. V gave up 0 bases and J gave up 2 bases, with 4 bases separating them. Germline-derived CDR1 and CDR2 are LGHNA and YSLEER.